The 12 T cell receptor beta chains below all came from one sample that was sequenced in a study of T cells in Graves' hyperthyroidism and ophthalmopathy. Amplified TCR beta CDR3 regions came from RNA transcripts. A first-round RT-PCR of the TCR CDR3 used the HTBI primer set. MiXCR, run by TCRdb on the multiplex PCR reads, gives a single entry per CDR3 protein. The sample lists hundreds of thousands of distinct CDR3 sequences, roughly 15% seen once, with roughly a fifth in the top ten. Sequencing input: blood. The receptors shown here come from a woman between 55 and 75 years old with Graves' ophthalmopathy.

This clonotype was found a few times. The chain is built from TRBV2 and TRBJ2-5; 8 bases fit TRBD2. Losses at the gene ends were 11 bases for V and 14 bases for J; bases not matched to a gene: 13. This CDR3 is built from 11 residues. From germline, CDR1 is SNHLY and CDR2 FYNNEI. This chain's CDR3 is CASSLSGIGYF. As DNA, the CDR3 is TGTGCCTCAAGCCTTAGCGGGATCGGATACTTC.

The table lists this clonotype with many counts. This chain joins TRBV20-1 and TRBJ2-3; TRBD2 matches 10 bases. Germline loops: CDR1 DFQATT, CDR2 SNEGSKA (reference sequence). This CDR3 contains 15 residues. V was clipped by 6 bases and J by 4 bases; unmatched bases: 10. This CDR3 reads CSAPTSGPDADTQYF. For the CDR3, the DNA is TGCAGTGCCCCGACTAGCGGGCCAGACGCAGATACGCAGTATTTT.

This clonotype appeared many times. The chain has TRBV28 and TRBJ1-2; 9 nucleotides line up with TRBD1. This CDR3 is 17 amino acids long. J lost 5 bases, V lost 5 bases, and 15 bases had no gene match. Germline V lookup: CDR1 MDHEN, CDR2 SYDVKM. CDR3 nucleotides: TGTGCCAGCAGTCGATCGGGACAGGGCCGGGAAGGGTATGGCTACACCTTC. This encodes CASSRSGQGREGYGYTF.

This clonotype was seen repeatedly, ten times or more. The chain joins TRBV7-9 to TRBJ2-1, with a weak D call TRBD2 (6 bases). The CDR3 runs to 13 residues. V was shortened by 4 bases and J by 5 bases, with 9 bases between the two germline ends. The germline gives CDR1 SEHNR, CDR2 FQNEAQ (reference sequence). The CDR3 region is CASSSGLHNEQFF. The CDR3 DNA reads TGTGCCAGCAGCTCGGGACTCCACAATGAGCAGTTCTTC.

This clonotype occurred many times. This chain joins TRBV30 and TRBJ2-7, with D perhaps TRBD2 (6 bases). The V end lost 4 bases, the J end lost 3 bases, and 13 bases lay between the germline ends. This CDR3 region has 13 residues. Looked up from germline, CDR1 is GTSNPN and CDR2 is SVGIG (reference sequence). This CDR3 is CAWTPGLYYEQYF. CDR3 DNA sequence: TGTGCCTGGACACCGGGACTTTACTACGAGCAGTACTTC.

This clonotype has a count of ten or more. The chain is built from TRBV24-1 and TRBJ1-5; 10 bases match TRBD1. This CDR3 region has 17 residues. Germline V gene data show CDR1 as KGHDR and CDR2 as SFDVKD. Trimming cost V 4 bases and J 1 base; bases outside gene matches: 6. DNA of the CDR3: TGTGCCACCAGTGACCCCAAGACAGGGGGCAGCAATCAGCCCCAGCATTTT. Amino acids: CATSDPKTGGSNQPQHF.

This clonotype was recorded a few times. V gene TRBV5-1 combines with J gene TRBJ2-4; D unclear. The CDR3 has 15 amino acids. V was cut by 1 base and J by 1 base, with 9 bases left in between. Germline CDR1 is SGHRS and CDR2 is YFSETQ. The CDR3 DNA reads TGCGCCAGCAGCTTGAGCTGGGCTGCCAAAAACATTCAGTACTTC. Protein: CASSLSWAAKNIQYF.

At least ten counts were recorded for this clonotype. This chain connects TRBV5-1 to TRBJ1-6; no clear D gene. This CDR3 region has 16 residues. V lost 4 bases and J lost 6, with 17 bases in between. Germline values: CDR1 SGHRS, CDR2 YFSETQ. CDR3 sequence (DNA): TGCGCCAGCAGCCCGCAAGGTGGACGGGCTAATTCACCCCTCCACTTT. Protein: CASSPQGGRANSPLHF.

About this clonotype itself: This clone may be a read error of a much larger clone one base away. The chain combines TRBV28 with TRBJ2-7, with D perhaps given as TRBD1 or TRBD2 (5 bases each). This CDR3 comprises 14 residues. CDR1 is MDHEN, CDR2 SYDVKM, per germline. The CDR3 loop is CASRTPGASDEQCF. CDR3 bases: TGTGCCAGCAGAACTCCCGGGGCCTCGGACGAGCAGTGCTTC.

This sequence joins TRBV14 and TRBJ2-1; 7 nucleotides agree with TRBD1. V was clipped by 4 bases and J by 0 bases; unmatched bases: 9. CDR1 and CDR2 (germline): SGHDN, FVKESK. CDR3 length: 17 amino acids. CDR3 amino acids: CASSLRQGLSSYNEQFF. The CDR3 region has the DNA TGTGCCAGCAGCCTTAGACAGGGCCTCAGCTCCTACAATGAGCAGTTCTTC.

J is TRBJ2-1 and V is TRBV19; 15 positions agree with TRBD2. V shed 4 bases, J shed 8 bases, and the junction held 9 bases outside the gene matches. The germline V gene encodes CDR1 LNHDA and CDR2 SQIVND (reference sequence). This CDR3 contains 17 residues. The CDR3 reads CASSSRGTSGRRYEQFF. CDR3 sequence (DNA): TGTGCCAGTAGTAGTAGGGGGACTAGCGGGAGGAGGTATGAGCAGTTCTTC.

This clonotype has at least ten counts. The V and J genes are TRBV6-2 or TRBV6-3 and TRBJ2-5; perhaps TRBD1 as D (6 bases). The V end was cut by 6 bases, the J end by 7 bases, with 21 bases between. CDR1 MNHEY and CDR2 SVGEGT come from the germline V gene. The CDR3 runs 15 residues. CDR3 sequence (DNA): TGTGCCAGCAGCTCCCCGGACAGTCAACTAAGGACCCAGTACTTC. Translated, it gives CASSSPDSQLRTQYF.